The clone carrying this T cell receptor beta chain has more than one count but fewer than ten. V dropped 0 bases and J dropped 2 bases, with 16 bases sitting between them. Germline loops: CDR1 MGHDK, CDR2 SYGVNS. This CDR3 is built from 17 residues. The second PCR ran 7 to 11 cycles with a sample-barcoded 5' primer and J-beta primers. MiXCR was run by TCRdb on the 5' RACE reads, yielding one entry per CDR3 protein. This table has under 800,000 distinct CDR3 sequences, more than 20% appearing once. The sample originates from a study of blood T cells in healthy people across ages. The source is a man aged 70 or older in good health. The rearrangement links TRBV25-1 to TRBJ2-5; D is undetermined. Input material: blood. CDR3 sequence reads: CASSEYSDLGWQETQYF. The CDR3 coding sequence is TGTGCCAGCAGTGAATATAGTGACCTTGGGTGGCAAGAGACCCAGTACTTC.